The 3 T cell receptor beta chains below were found in one sample sequenced in a study of T cell repertoires in cytomegalovirus infection. From the reads, TCRdb called clonotypes with MiXCR, one entry per CDR3 protein. The table records around 200,000 distinct CDR3 sequences, about a sixth of them present only once. The specimen sequenced was CD8+ T cells from PBMCs. Receptors were obtained from a human donor in good health (CMV status not recorded). Some clones in this sample may be carry-over from other donors' samples.

This clonotype showed up just a few times. This chain uses TRBV29-1 with TRBJ2-3; D is possibly TRBD2 (5 bases). CDR1 and CDR2 from the germline V gene are SQVTM and ANQGSEA. This CDR3 is 17 amino acids long. V was cut by 6 bases and J by 0 bases, with 22 bases left in between. CDR3 sequence reads: CSVVPGTRYPSTDTQYF. CDR3 in DNA: TGCAGCGTCGTACCCGGTACTAGGTATCCAAGCACAGATACGCAGTATTTT.

V gene TRBV25-1 combines with J gene TRBJ2-2; D tentatively fits TRBD1 or TRBD2 (5 bases each). Deletions cut 3 bases from V and 4 bases from J, with 18 bases between. The CDR3 runs 17 residues. Germline CDR1 MGHDK, CDR2 SYGVNS. CDR3: CASSDPGPLKGTGELFF. CDR3 nucleotides: TGTGCCAGCAGTGACCCGGGACCTCTCAAGGGCACCGGGGAGCTGTTTTTT.

This chain links TRBV7-6 with TRBJ2-2; D unclear. Germline loops: CDR1 SGHVS, CDR2 FNYEAQ. Trimming left V 0 bases short and J 7 bases short, with 12 bases between. There are 15 residues in the CDR3. The CDR3 DNA reads as TGTGCCAGCAGCTTAGCCTCCCTCCCACACGGGGAGCTGTTTTTT. It yields the protein CASSLASLPHGELFF.